This T cell receptor (beta chain) was identified during a study of T cells in tuberculosis. Study background: In South Africa, adults with active tuberculosis were compared with IGRA-negative and latently infected IGRA-positive adolescents. PBMC were archived before or within 7 days of starting treatment. Study-level findings and limits: Active tuberculosis alpha repertoires lay closer to GMM-specific TCRs than controls'. Active tuberculosis patients had shorter CDR3-alpha; the beta difference was nonsignificant.

CDR3 length: 15 residues. The V end lost 5 bases, the J end lost 7 bases, and 17 bases lay between the germline ends. In germline, CDR1 is SGHAT, CDR2 FQNNGV. Data came from immunoSEQ multiplex PCR; TCRdb stores just in-frame clones and leaves some out. The top ten clones hold approximately 1.5% of a sample with about 49,000 clones, 90% to 95% of them seen once. Specified time point: new active TB diagnosis, blood taken before or within 7 days of starting treatment. On this clone itself: Its cognate antigen is unknown.

The genes are TRBV11-2 and TRBJ2-2; weak D call: TRBD1 (6 bases). The clonotype was recovered from an adult with tuberculosis. Material: PBMCs, obtained at tuberculosis diagnosis. The chain's CDR3 is CASSPRTARGGELFF. CDR3 in DNA: TGTGCCAGCAGCCCCAGGACAGCTCGTGGCGGGGAGCTGTTTTTT.